One and the same sample provided the 9 T cell receptor beta chains below, sequenced in a study of cytomegalovirus exposure and HLA in healthy donors. The primer mix had 60 Vbeta and 13 Jbeta primers. Only in-frame clones appear in the TCRdb table, and some are missing; sequencing was by immunoSEQ multiplex PCR. There are roughly 160,000 clones in the sample; about three quarters occur only once, and around 2.6% lies in the top ten. Sequencing was carried out using PBMCs. These receptors were taken from a female donor in good health and CMV-seronegative.

The rearrangement uses TRBV5-1 and TRBJ2-1; TRBD2 matches 10 bases. The germline V gene has CDR1 SGHRS and CDR2 YFSETQ. The CDR3 spans 16 residues. After removal of 4 bases from V and 5 bases from J, the junction contained 9 bases not matched to a gene. CDR3: CASSPPSGRANNEQFF. The CDR3 nucleotides are TGCGCCAGCAGCCCCCCGAGCGGGAGGGCCAACAATGAGCAGTTCTTC.

The gene calls are TRBV2 and TRBJ2-4; D perhaps matches TRBD2 (5 bases). The CDR3 has 16 amino acids. Germline CDR1 reads SNHLY; CDR2 reads FYNNEI. The V and J ends lost 3 bases and 0 bases respectively, with 12 bases between them. The CDR3 nucleotides are TGTGCCAGCAGTGATCAGGATCGGGGAGCCAAAAACATTCAGTACTTC. Its protein product is CASSDQDRGAKNIQYF.

V gene TRBV19 combines with J gene TRBJ1-2; weak D call: TRBD1 (5 bases). This CDR3 spans 13 amino acids. The V end was cut by 5 bases, the J end by 4 bases, with 11 bases between. The germline CDR1 and CDR2 sequences are LNHDA and SQIVND (reference sequence). DNA of the CDR3: TGTGCCAGTAGTCCCGGGGGGAGCTATGGCTACACCTTC. Protein: CASSPGGSYGYTF. Together with reference TRBV19 and TRBJ1-2, the CDR3 gives the full variable domain: DGGITQSPKYLFRKEGQNVTLSCEQNLNHDAMYWYRQDPGQGLRLIYYSQIVNDFQKGDIAEGYSVSREKKESFPLTVTSAQKNPTAFYLCASSPGGSYGYTFGSGTRLTVV.

This chain joins TRBV5-4 and TRBJ1-2, with TRBD1 matching over 10 bases. V lost 6 bases, J lost 4 bases, and 3 bases stayed unmatched. The length of the CDR3 is 13 residues. Germline assignment: CDR1 SGHNT and CDR2 YYREEE (reference sequence). CDR3 loop: CASKDRGVYGYTF. CDR3 DNA sequence: TGTGCCAGCAAGGACAGGGGGGTCTATGGCTACACCTTC.

The gene calls are TRBV7-8 and TRBJ2-7; unclear D gene. Deletions cut 4 bases from V and 4 bases from J, with 14 bases between. The CDR3 extends over 14 amino acids. The V gene's germline CDR1 is SGHVS and CDR2 FQNEAQ. The CDR3 sequence is CASSSGDIRYEQYF. CDR3 bases: TGTGCCAGCAGCTCCGGTGACATTAGGTACGAGCAGTACTTC. Drawing the rest from reference TRBV7-8 and TRBJ2-7, the complete variable domain is GAGVSQSPRYKVAKRGQDVALRCDPISGHVSLFWYQQALGQGPEFLTYFQNEAQLDKSGLPSDRFFAERPEGSVSTLKIQRTQQEDSAVYLCASSSGDIRYEQYFGPGTRLTVT.

This chain connects TRBV27 to TRBJ2-2; 7 nucleotides line up with TRBD2. Trimming at V came to 5 bases and at J to 0 bases, leaving 9 bases not matched to a gene. The germline gives CDR1 MNHEY, CDR2 SMNVEV (reference sequence). The CDR3 has 17 amino acids. CDR3 residues: CASSRRAGAPNTGELFF. For the CDR3, the DNA is TGTGCCAGCAGTCGGCGGGCGGGAGCCCCGAACACCGGGGAGCTGTTTTTT.

The rearrangement uses TRBV9 and TRBJ2-7; TRBD2 matches at 7 bases. The CDR3 contains 16 residues. The ends lost 4 bases at V and 0 bases at J; junction bases unmatched: 10. Germline loops: CDR1 SGDLS, CDR2 YYNGEE. The CDR3 coding sequence is TGTGCCAGCAGCTCTACTGCGGGGGTAAACTCCTACGAGCAGTACTTC. It translates to CASSSTAGVNSYEQYF.

The J gene is TRBJ1-6, the V gene TRBV11-2; D possibly corresponds to TRBD1 (6 bases). Germline CDR1 SGHAT, CDR2 FQNNGV. This CDR3 comprises 16 residues. V gave up 6 bases and J gave up 2 bases, with 14 bases separating them. Written as DNA, the CDR3 is TGTGCCAGCAGAACAGGGAGAGGTACCTATAATTCACCCCTCCACTTT. Protein: CASRTGRGTYNSPLHF.

V gene TRBV30 combines with J gene TRBJ1-1; D is possibly TRBD1 (5 bases). Germline CDR1 is GTSNPN and CDR2 is SVGIG (reference sequence). The V end was cut by 8 bases, the J end by 5 bases, with 21 bases between. The CDR3 runs to 14 residues. The CDR3 DNA follows: TGTGCCCGGCTCCCCTGGGGGGAAGGGACTGAAGCTTTCTTT. Residues: CARLPWGEGTEAFF.